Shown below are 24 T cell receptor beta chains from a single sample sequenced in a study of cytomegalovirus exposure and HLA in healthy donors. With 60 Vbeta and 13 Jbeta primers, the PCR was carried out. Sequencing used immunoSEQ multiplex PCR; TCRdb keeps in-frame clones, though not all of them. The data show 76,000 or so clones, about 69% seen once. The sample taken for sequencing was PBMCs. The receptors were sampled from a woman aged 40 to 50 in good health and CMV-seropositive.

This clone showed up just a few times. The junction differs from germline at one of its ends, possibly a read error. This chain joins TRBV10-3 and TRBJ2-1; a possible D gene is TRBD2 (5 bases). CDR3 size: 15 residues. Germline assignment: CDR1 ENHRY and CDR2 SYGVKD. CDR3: CAIKASPGSDNEQFF. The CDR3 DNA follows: TGTGCCATCAAGGCTAGCCCCGGCTCCGACAATGAGCAGTTCTTC.

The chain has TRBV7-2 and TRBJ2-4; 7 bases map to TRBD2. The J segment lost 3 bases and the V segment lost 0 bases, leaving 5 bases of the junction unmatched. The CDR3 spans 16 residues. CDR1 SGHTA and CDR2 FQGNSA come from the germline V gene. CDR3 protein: CASSLASGLDKNIQYF. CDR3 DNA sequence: TGTGCCAGCAGCTTAGCTAGCGGGCTGGACAAAAACATTCAGTACTTC. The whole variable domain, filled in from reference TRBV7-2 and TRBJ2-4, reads GAGVSQSPSNKVTEKGKDVELRCDPISGHTALYWYRQSLGQGLEFLIYFQGNSAPDKSGLPSDRFSAERTGGSVSTLTIQRTQQEDSAVYLCASSLASGLDKNIQYFGAGTRLSVL.

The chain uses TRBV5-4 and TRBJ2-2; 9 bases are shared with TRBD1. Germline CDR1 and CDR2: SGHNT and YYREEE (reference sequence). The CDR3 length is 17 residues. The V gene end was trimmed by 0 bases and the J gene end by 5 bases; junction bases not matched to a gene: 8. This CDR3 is CASSLGLGTGKTGELFF. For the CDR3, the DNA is TGTGCCAGCAGCTTGGGCCTCGGGACAGGGAAAACCGGGGAGCTGTTTTTT.

In DNA form, the CDR3 reads TGTGCCAGCAGCCAGTACCGGGGAATCCAAGAGACCCAGTACTTC. Translating gives CASSQYRGIQETQYF. The chain carries TRBV14 and TRBJ2-5, with a possible D match to TRBD2 (5 bases). Trimming left V 3 bases short and J 1 base short, with 12 bases between. The CDR3 has 15 residues. CDR1 is SGHDN and CDR2 is FVKESK in the germline V gene.

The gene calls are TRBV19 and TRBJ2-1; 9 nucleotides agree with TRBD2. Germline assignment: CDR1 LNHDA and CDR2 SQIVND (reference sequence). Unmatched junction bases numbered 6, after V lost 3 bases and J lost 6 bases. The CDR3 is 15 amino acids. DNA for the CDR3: TGTGCCAGTAGTATCCTTGCGGGAGGGATCAATGAGCAGTTCTTC. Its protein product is CASSILAGGINEQFF.

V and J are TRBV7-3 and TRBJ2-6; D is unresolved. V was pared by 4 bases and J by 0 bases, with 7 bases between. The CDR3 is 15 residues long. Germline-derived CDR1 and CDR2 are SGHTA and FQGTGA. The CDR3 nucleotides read TGTGCCAGCAGCTCTACAGCCTCTGGGGCCAACGTCCTGACTTTC. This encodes CASSSTASGANVLTF.

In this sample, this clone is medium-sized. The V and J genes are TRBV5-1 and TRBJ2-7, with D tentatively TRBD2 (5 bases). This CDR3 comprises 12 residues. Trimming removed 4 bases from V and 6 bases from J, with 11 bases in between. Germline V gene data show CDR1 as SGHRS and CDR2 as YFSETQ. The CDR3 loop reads CASSRGGSEQYF. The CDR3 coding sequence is TGCGCCAGCAGCCGGGGTGGTAGCGAGCAGTACTTC.

CDR3 sequence: CAISESEARGGELTDTQYF. Here the CDR3 DNA reads TGTGCCATCAGTGAGTCGGAGGCTCGGGGGGGCGAACTCACAGATACGCAGTATTTT. This sequence joins TRBV10-3 and TRBJ2-3; TRBD2 agrees at 8 bases. V trimming: 0 bases; J trimming: 2 bases; junction bases outside the gene matches: 13. Germline V CDR1 and CDR2: ENHRY, SYGVKD. The CDR3 has 19 amino acids.

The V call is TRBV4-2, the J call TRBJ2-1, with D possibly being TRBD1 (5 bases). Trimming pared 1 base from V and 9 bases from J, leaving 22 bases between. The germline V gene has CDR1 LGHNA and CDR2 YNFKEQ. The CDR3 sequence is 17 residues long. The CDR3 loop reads CASSQAPFGQGTAEQFF. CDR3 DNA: TGTGCCAGCAGCCAAGCTCCGTTCGGGCAGGGTACTGCTGAGCAGTTCTTC.

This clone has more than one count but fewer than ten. CDR3 nucleotides: TGCGCCAGCAGCCAAGACTCGATAGGGGTTGACGCTTTCTTT. It encodes CASSQDSIGVDAFF. The chain links TRBV4-3 to TRBJ1-1; possible D gene TRBD1, 5 bases. The V end lost 0 bases, the J end lost 11 bases, and 16 bases lay between the germline ends. CDR1 and CDR2 (germline): LGHNA, YSLEER. This CDR3 is 14 amino acids long.

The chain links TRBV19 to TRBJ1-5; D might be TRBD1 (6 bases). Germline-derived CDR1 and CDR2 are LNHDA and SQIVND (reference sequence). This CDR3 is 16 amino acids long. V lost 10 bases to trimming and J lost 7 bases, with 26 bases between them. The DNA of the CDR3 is TGTGCCACCGAGGAGACAGGATACCTATCGGGCCAGCCCCAGCATTTT. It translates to CATEETGYLSGQPQHF.

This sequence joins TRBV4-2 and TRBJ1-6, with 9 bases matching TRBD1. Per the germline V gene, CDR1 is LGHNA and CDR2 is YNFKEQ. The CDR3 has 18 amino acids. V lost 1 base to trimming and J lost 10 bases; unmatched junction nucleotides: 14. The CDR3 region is CASSQGSSGQGFSSPLHF. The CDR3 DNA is TGTGCCAGCAGCCAAGGTTCCTCGGGACAGGGATTTAGCTCACCCCTCCACTTT.

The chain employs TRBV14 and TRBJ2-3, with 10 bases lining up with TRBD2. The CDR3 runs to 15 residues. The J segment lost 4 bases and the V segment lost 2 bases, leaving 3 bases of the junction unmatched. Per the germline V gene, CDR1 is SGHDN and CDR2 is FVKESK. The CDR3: CASSQLAGVPDTQYF. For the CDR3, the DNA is TGTGCCAGCAGCCAACTAGCGGGGGTCCCAGATACGCAGTATTTT.

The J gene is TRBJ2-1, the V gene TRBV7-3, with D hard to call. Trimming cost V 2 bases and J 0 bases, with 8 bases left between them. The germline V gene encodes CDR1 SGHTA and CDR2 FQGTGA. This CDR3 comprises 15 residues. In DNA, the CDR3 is TGTGCCAGCAGCTTAGACAATCTCTCCTACAATGAGCAGTTCTTC. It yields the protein CASSLDNLSYNEQFF.

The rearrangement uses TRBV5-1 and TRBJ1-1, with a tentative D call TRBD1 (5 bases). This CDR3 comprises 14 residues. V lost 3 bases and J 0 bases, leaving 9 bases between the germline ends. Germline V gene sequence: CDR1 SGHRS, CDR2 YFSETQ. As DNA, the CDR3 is TGCGCCAGCAGCTCCGGGACTCTGAACACTGAAGCTTTCTTT. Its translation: CASSSGTLNTEAFF.

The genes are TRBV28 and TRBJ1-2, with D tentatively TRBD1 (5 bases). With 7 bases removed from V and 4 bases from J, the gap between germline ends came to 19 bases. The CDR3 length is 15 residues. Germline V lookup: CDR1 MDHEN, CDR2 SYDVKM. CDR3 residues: CASTTQGAGSYGYTF. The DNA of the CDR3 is TGTGCCAGCACTACTCAAGGGGCCGGGAGCTATGGCTACACCTTC.

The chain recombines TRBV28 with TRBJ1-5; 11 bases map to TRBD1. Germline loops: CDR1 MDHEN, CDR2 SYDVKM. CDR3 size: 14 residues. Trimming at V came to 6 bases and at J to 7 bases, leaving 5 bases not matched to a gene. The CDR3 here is CASSAGQGGQPQHF. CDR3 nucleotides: TGTGCCAGCAGCGCGGGACAGGGGGGACAGCCCCAGCATTTT.

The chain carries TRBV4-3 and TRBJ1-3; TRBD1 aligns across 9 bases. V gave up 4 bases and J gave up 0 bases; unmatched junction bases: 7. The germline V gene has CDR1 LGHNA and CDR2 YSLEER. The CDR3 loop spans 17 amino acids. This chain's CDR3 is CASSPGTGSLSGNTIYF. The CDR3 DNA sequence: TGCGCCAGCAGCCCCGGGACAGGGTCCCTCTCTGGAAACACCATATATTTT.

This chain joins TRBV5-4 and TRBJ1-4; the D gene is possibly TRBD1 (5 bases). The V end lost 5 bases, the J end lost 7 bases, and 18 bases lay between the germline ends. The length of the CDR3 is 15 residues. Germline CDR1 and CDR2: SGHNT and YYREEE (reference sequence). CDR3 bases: TGTGCCAGCAGTCCCAATCAGGGAAAGGGTGAAAAACTGTTTTTT. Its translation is CASSPNQGKGEKLFF. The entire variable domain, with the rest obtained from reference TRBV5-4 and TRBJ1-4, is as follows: ETGVTQSPTHLIKTRGQQVTLRCSSQSGHNTVSWYQQALGQGPQFIFQYYREEENGRGNFPPRFSGLQFPNYSSELNVNALELDDSALYLCASSPNQGKGEKLFFGSGTQLSVL.

The CDR3 DNA reads TGCGCCAGCAGCTTGGACGGTGATGGTGAAGCTTTCTTT. Translation: CASSLDGDGEAFF. The chain combines TRBV5-1 with TRBJ1-1; D is undetermined. Trimming removed 0 bases at V and 7 bases at J, with 10 bases between. Per germline, CDR1 SGHRS and CDR2 YFSETQ. This CDR3 has 13 residues.

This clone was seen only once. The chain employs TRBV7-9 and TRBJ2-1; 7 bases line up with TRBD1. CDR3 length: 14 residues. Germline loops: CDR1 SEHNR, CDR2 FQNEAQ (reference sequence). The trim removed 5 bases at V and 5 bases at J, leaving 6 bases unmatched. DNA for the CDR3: TGTGCCAGCAGCATCCCCCAGGGGGACAATGAGCAGTTCTTC. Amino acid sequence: CASSIPQGDNEQFF.

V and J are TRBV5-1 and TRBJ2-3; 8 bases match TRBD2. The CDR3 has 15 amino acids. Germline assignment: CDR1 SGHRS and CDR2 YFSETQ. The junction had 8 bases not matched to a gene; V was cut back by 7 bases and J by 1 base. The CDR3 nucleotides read TGCGCCAGCCGAGAGCGGGGGTTTCGCACAGATACGCAGTATTTT. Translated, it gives CASRERGFRTDTQYF.

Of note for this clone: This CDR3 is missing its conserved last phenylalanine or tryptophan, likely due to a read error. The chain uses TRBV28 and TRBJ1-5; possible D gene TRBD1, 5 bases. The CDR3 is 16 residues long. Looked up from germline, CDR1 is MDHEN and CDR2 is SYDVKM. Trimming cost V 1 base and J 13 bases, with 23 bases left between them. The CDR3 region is CASSLLSGGSVNNQHV. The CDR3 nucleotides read TGTGCCAGCAGTTTATTGTCCGGGGGGTCGGTAAATAATCAGCATGTT.

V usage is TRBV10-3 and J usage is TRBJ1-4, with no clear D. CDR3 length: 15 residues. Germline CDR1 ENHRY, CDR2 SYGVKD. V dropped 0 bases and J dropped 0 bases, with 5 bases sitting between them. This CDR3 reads CAISESGATNEKLFF. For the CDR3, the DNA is TGTGCCATCAGTGAGTCCGGTGCAACTAATGAAAAACTGTTTTTT.